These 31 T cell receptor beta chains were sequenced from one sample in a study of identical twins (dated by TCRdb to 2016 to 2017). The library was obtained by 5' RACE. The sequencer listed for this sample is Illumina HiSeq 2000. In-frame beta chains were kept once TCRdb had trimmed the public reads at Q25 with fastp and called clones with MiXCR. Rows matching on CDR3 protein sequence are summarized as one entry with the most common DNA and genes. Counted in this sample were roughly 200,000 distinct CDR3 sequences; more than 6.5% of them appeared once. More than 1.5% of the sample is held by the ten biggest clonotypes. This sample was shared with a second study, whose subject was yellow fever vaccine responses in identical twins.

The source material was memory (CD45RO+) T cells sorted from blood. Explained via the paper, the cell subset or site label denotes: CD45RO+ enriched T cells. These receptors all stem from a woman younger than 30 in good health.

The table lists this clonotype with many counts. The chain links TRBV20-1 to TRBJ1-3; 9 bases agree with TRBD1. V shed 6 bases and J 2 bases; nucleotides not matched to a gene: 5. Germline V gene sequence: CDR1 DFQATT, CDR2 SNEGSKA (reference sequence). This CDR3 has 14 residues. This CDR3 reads CSAETGGPGNTIYF. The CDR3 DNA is TGCAGTGCGGAAACAGGGGGCCCTGGAAACACCATATATTTT.

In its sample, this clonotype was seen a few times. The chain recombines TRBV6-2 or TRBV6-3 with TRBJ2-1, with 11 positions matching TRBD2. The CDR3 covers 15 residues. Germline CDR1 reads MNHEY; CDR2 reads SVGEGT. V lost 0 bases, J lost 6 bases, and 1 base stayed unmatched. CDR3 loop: CASSYSGLAANEQFF. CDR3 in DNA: TGTGCCAGCAGTTACTCGGGACTAGCGGCCAATGAGCAGTTCTTC.

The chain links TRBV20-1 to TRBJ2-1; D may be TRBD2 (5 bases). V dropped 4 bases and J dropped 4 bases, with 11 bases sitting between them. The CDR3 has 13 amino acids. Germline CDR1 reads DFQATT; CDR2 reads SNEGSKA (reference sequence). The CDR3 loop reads CSAKAASYNEQFF. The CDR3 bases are TGCAGTGCTAAAGCGGCATCATACAATGAGCAGTTCTTC.

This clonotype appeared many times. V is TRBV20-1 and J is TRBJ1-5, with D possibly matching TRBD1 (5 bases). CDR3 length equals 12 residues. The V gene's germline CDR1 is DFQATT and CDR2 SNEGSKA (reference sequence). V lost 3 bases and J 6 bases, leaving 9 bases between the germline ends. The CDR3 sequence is CSASWGGQPQHF. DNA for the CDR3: TGCAGTGCTAGTTGGGGCGGTCAGCCCCAGCATTTT.

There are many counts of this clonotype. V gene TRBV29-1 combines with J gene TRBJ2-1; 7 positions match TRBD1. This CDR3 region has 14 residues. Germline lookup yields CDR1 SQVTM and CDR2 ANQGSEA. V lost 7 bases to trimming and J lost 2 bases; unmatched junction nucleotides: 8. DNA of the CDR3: TGCAGCGGTAGTAGACAGGGACCCTACAATGAGCAGTTCTTC. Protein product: CSGSRQGPYNEQFF.

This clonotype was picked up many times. The CDR3 loop is CASSLVLATHNEQFF. CDR3 nucleotides: TGCGCCAGCAGCTTGGTTCTAGCGACACACAATGAGCAGTTCTTC. V and J are TRBV5-1 and TRBJ2-1, with a possible D match to TRBD2 (6 bases). Trimming stripped 0 bases from V and 5 bases from J, with 12 bases between. The CDR3 is 15 residues long. CDR1 SGHRS and CDR2 YFSETQ come from the germline V gene.

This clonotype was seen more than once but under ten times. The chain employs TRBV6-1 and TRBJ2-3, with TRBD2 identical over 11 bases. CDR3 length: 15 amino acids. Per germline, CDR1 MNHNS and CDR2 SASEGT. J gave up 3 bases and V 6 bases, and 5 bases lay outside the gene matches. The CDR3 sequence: CASSKLAGVTDTQYF. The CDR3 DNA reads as TGTGCCAGCAGCAAACTAGCGGGAGTTACAGATACGCAGTATTTT.

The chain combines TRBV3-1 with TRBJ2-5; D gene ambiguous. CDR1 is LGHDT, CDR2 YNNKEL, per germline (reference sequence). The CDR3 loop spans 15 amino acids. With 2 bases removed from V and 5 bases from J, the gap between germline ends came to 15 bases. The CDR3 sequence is CASSQWASLAETQYF. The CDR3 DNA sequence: TGTGCCAGCAGCCAATGGGCTAGTTTGGCCGAGACCCAGTACTTC.

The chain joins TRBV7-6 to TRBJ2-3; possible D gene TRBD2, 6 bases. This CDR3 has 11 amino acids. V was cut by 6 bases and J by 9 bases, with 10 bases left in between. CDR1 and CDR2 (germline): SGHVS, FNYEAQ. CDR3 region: CASSSEGTQYF. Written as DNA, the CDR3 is TGTGCCAGCAGTTCGGAGGGCACGCAGTATTTT.

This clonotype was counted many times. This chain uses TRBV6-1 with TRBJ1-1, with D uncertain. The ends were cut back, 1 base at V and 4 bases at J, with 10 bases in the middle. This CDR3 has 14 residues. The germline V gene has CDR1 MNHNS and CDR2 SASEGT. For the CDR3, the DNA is TGTGCCAGCAGTGAAGGGGGTAAAGGCACTGAAGCTTTCTTT. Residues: CASSEGGKGTEAFF.

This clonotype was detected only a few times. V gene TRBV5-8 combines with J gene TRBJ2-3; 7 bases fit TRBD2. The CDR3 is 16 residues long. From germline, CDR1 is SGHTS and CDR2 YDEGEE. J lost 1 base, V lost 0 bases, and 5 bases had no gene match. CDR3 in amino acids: CASSLGSSGGTDTQYF. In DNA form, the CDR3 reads TGTGCCAGCAGCTTGGGGTCTAGCGGAGGCACAGATACGCAGTATTTT. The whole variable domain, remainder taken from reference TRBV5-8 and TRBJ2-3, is EAGVTQSPTHLIKTRGQQATLRCSPISGHTSVYWYQQALGLGLQFLLWYDEGEERNRGNFPPRFSGRQFPNYSSELNVNALELEDSALYLCASSLGSSGGTDTQYFGPGTRLTVL.

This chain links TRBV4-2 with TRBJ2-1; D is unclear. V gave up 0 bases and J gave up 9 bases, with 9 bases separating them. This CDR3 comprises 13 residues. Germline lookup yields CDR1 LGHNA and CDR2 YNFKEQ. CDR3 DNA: TGTGCCAGCAGCCAAGATTCCAGGAGTGAGCAGTTCTTC. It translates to CASSQDSRSEQFF.

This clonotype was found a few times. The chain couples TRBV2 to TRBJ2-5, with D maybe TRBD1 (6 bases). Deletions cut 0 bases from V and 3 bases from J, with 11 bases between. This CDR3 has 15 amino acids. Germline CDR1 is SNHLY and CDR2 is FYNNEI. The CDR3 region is CASSEATGHKETQYF. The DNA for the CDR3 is TGTGCCAGCAGTGAAGCGACAGGACACAAAGAGACCCAGTACTTC.

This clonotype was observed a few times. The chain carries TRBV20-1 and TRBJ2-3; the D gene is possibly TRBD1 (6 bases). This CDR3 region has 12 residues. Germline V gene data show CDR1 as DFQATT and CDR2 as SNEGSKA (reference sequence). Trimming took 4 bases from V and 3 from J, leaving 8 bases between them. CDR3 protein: CSANRETDTQYF. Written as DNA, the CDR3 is TGCAGTGCTAACAGGGAGACAGATACGCAGTATTTT.

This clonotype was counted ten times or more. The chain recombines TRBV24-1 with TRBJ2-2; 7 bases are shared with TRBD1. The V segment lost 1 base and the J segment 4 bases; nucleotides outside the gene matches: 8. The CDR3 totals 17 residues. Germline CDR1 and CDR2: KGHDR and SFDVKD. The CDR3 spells CATSDFGSRGTTGELFF. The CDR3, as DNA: TGTGCCACCAGTGATTTCGGTTCCAGGGGGACCACCGGGGAGCTGTTTTTT.

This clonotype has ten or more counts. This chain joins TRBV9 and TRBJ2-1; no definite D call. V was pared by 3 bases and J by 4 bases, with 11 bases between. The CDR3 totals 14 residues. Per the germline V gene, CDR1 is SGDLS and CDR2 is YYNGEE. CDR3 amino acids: CASSEGNNYNEQFF. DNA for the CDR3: TGTGCCAGCAGCGAGGGCAACAATTACAATGAGCAGTTCTTC.

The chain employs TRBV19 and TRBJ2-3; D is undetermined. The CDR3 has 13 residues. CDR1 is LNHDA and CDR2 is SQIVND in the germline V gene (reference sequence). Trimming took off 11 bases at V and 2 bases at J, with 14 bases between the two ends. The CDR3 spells CAEIMQITDTQYF. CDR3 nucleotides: TGTGCCGAAATCATGCAGATCACAGATACGCAGTATTTT.

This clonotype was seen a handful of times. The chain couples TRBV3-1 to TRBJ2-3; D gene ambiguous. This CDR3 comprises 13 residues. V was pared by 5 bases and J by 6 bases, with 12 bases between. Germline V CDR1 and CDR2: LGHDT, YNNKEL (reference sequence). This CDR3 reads CASSRYLSDTQYF. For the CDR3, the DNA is TGTGCCAGCAGCAGGTACCTCTCCGATACGCAGTATTTT.

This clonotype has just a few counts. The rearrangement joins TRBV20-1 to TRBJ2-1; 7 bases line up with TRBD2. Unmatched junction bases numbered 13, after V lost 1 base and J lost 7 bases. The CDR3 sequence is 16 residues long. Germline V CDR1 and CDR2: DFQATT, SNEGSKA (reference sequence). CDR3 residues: CSARVPSGGGRNEQFF. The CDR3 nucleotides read TGCAGTGCTAGAGTCCCTAGCGGTGGGGGTAGGAATGAGCAGTTCTTC.

Written as DNA, the CDR3 is TGTGCCAGCATAAGCCAACGCGGGGTCTCGAGCTCCTACGAGCAGTACTTC. Residues: CASISQRGVSSSYEQYF. The V gene is TRBV28, the J gene TRBJ2-7; possible D gene TRBD2, 6 bases. CDR3 length: 17 amino acids. Germline V CDR1 and CDR2: MDHEN, SYDVKM. V lost 7 bases, J lost 0 bases, and 22 bases lay in between.

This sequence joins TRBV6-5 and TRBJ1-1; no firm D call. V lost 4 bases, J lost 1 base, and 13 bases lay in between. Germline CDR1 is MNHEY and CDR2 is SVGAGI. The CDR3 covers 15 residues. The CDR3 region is CASSFADPRNTEAFF. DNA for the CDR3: TGTGCCAGCAGTTTCGCGGACCCCAGGAACACTGAAGCTTTCTTT.

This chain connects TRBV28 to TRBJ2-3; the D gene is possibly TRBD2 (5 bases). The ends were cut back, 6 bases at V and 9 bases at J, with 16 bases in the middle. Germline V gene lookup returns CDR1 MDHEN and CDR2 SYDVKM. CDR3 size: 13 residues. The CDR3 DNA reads TGTGCCAGCAGCACAGCGGCATATGGCACGCAGTATTTT. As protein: CASSTAAYGTQYF. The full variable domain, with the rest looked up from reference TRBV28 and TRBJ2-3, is DVKVTQSSRYLVKRTGEKVFLECVQDMDHENMFWYRQDPGLGLRLIYFSYDVKMKEKGDIPEGYSVSREKKERFSLILESASTNQTSMYLCASSTAAYGTQYFGPGTRLTVL.

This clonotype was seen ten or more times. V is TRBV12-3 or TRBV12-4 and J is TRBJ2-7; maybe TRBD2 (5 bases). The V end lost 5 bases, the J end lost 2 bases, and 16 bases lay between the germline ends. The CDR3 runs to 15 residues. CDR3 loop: CASSQMARDTYEQYF. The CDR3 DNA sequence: TGTGCCAGCAGTCAAATGGCCCGGGATACCTACGAGCAGTACTTC.

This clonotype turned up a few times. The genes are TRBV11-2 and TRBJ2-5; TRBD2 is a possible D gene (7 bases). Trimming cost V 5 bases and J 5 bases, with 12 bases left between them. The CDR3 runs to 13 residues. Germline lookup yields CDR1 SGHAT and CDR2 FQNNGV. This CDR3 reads CASSIGGRETQYF. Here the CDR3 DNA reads TGTGCCAGCAGCATCGGGGGGCGGGAGACCCAGTACTTC.

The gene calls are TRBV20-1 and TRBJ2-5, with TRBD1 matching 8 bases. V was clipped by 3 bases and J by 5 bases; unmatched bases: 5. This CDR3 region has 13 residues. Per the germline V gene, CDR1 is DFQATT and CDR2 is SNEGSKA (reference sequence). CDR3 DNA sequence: TGCAGTGCTAGCCTCGGACAGGGTGAGACCCAGTACTTC. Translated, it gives CSASLGQGETQYF.

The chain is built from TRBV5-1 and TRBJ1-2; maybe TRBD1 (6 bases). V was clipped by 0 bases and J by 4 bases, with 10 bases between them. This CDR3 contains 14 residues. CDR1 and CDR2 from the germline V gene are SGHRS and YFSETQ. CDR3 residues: CASSLGDRSYGYTF. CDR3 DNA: TGCGCCAGCAGCTTGGGCGACAGGTCCTATGGCTACACCTTC.

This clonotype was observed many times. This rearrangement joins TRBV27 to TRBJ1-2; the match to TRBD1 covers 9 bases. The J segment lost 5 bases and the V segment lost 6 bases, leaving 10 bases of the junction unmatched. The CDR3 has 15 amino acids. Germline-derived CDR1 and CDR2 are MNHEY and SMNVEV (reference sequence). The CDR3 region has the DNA TGTGCCAGCAGGATCAAACCGGGACAGGGATATGGCTACACCTTC. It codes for CASRIKPGQGYGYTF.

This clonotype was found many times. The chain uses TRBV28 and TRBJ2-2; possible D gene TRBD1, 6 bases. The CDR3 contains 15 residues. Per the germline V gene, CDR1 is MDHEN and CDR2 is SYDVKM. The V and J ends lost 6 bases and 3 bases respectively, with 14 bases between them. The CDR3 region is CASRSQGLDTGELFF. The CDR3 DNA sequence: TGTGCCAGCAGAAGCCAGGGGTTGGACACCGGGGAGCTGTTTTTT. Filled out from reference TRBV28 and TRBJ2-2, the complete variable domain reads DVKVTQSSRYLVKRTGEKVFLECVQDMDHENMFWYRQDPGLGLRLIYFSYDVKMKEKGDIPEGYSVSREKKERFSLILESASTNQTSMYLCASRSQGLDTGELFFGEGSRLTVL.

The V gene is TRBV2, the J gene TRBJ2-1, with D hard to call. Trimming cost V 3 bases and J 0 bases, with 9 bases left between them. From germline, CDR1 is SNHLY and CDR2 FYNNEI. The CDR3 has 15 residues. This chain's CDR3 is CASSDGESSYNEQFF. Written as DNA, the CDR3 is TGTGCCAGCAGTGATGGCGAAAGCTCCTACAATGAGCAGTTCTTC.

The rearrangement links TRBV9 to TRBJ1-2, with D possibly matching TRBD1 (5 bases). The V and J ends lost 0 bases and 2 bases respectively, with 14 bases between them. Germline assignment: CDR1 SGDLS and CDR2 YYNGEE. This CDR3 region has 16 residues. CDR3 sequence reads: CASSVAGGFGNYGYTF. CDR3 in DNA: TGTGCCAGCAGCGTAGCCGGGGGATTTGGAAACTATGGCTACACCTTC.

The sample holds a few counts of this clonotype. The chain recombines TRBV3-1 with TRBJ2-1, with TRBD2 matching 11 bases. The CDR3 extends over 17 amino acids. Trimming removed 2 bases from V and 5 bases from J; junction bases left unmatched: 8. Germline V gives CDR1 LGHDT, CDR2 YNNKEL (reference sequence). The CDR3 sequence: CASSQNSGGAPHNEQFF. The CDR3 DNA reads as TGTGCCAGCAGCCAAAATAGCGGGGGGGCCCCCCACAATGAGCAGTTCTTC.